The 2 T cell receptor beta chains below all came from one sample that was sequenced in a study of early T cells in non-severe SARS-CoV-2 infection. TCRdb passed the 5' RACE reads through MiXCR, listing each CDR3 protein once. The table includes tens of thousands of distinct CDR3 sequences, 10% detected once. The sequences come from whole blood, collected at baseline. Every receptor here comes from an adult who was a healthcare worker with PCR-confirmed SARS-CoV-2 infection or an uninfected control (not recorded which).

Here the CDR3 reads CASSIGPLTDTQYF. The CDR3 DNA reads TGTGCCAGTAGTATAGGACCACTCACAGATACGCAGTATTTT. V gene TRBV19 combines with J gene TRBJ2-3, with D unresolved. V gave up 1 base and J gave up 2 bases, with 7 bases separating them. The germline V gene has CDR1 LNHDA and CDR2 SQIVND (reference sequence). The CDR3 is 14 residues long.

This clonotype was seen many times. The gene calls are TRBV10-1 and TRBJ2-5, with D unresolved. Germline V gene lookup returns CDR1 WNHNN and CDR2 SYGVQD (reference sequence). Trimming stripped 6 bases from V and 4 bases from J, with 12 bases between. This CDR3 region has 13 residues. The CDR3: CASSLQVGETQYF. The CDR3 DNA is TGCGCCAGCAGCCTGCAGGTTGGAGAGACCCAGTACTTC.